This T cell receptor (beta chain) was documented in a study of human T cells and chemical hapten exposure. On the study more broadly: Diagnoses of alopecia areata, totalis or universalis occurred in mostly female patients.

Single cDNA molecules in the library carried unique molecular identifiers attached during preparation. One entry per CDR3 protein, called by TCRdb with MiXCR from the RACE reads. This sample carries over 35,000 distinct CDR3 sequences, approximately 9% of them seen once, and the ten largest clones take over 14%. This clonotype was observed at least ten times. The antigen remains unidentified. V lost 1 base and J lost 4, with 13 bases in between. The CDR3 spans 15 residues. Germline CDR1 SGHTA, CDR2 FQGTGA. General study findings and limits: TCRs exceeding 1 in 1000 frequency stayed unchanged with DPC sensitization.

Noted time point: patch test 2, 6 weeks after DPC sensitization. As to treatment: therapeutic diphenylcyclopropenone sensitization with weekly scalp DPC. The source material was whole blood, sampled in connection with sensitization to the hapten diphenylcyclopropenone (DPC). The origin of this receptor is a woman between 35 and 50 years old with alopecia areata. Some clones in this sample may be carry-over from other donors' samples. This sequence joins TRBV7-3 and TRBJ1-2; tentatively, D is TRBD1 (5 bases). CDR3 bases: TGTGCCAGCAGCTTAAGAGGGACGGATTTCTATGGCTACACCTTC. Protein sequence: CASSLRGTDFYGYTF.